The 26 T cell receptor beta chains below come from one sample, sequenced in a study of blood T cells in healthy people across ages. The use of a sample-barcoded 5' primer and a J-beta primer mix characterized a second PCR of 7 to 11 cycles. TCRdb itself ran the 5' RACE reads through MiXCR, one entry per CDR3 protein. This table has about 2 million distinct CDR3 sequences, around half appearing once. Sequencing input: blood. All receptors come from a middle-aged woman in good health.

V is TRBV9 and J is TRBJ2-1, with TRBD1 identical over 8 bases. This CDR3 contains 16 residues. Germline-derived CDR1 and CDR2 are SGDLS and YYNGEE. Trimming cost V 4 bases and J 3 bases; bases outside gene matches: 9. The CDR3 DNA reads TGTGCCAGCAGCTTACCCGCAGGGGGCGTCTACAATGAGCAGTTCTTC. Translating it yields CASSLPAGGVYNEQFF.

V and J are TRBV3-1 and TRBJ2-5; no clear D gene. The CDR3 consists of 12 residues. The germline V and J ends were trimmed by 2 bases and 11 bases, with 12 bases remaining between them. The germline CDR1 and CDR2 sequences are LGHDT and YNNKEL (reference sequence). The CDR3 reads CASSQYDLPQYF. The DNA of the CDR3 is TGTGCCAGCAGCCAATACGATCTACCGCAGTACTTC.

The chain's CDR3 is CASTMGDPLSYEQYF. CDR3 sequence (DNA): TGTGCCAGCACCATGGGGGATCCGTTATCCTACGAGCAGTACTTC. V usage is TRBV7-9 and J usage is TRBJ2-7; either TRBD1 or TRBD2 may supply D (5 bases each). Germline CDR1 and CDR2: SEHNR and FQNEAQ (reference sequence). V was shortened by 7 bases and J by 1 base, with 17 bases between the two germline ends. This CDR3 is 15 amino acids long.

This clonotype has a handful of counts. This chain joins TRBV27 and TRBJ2-3, with D unresolved. Germline CDR1 reads MNHEY; CDR2 reads SMNVEV (reference sequence). The CDR3 totals 12 residues. V dropped 6 bases and J dropped 4 bases, with 8 bases sitting between them. The CDR3 here is CASRGLADTQYF. CDR3 nucleotide sequence: TGTGCCAGCAGGGGGTTGGCAGATACGCAGTATTTT.

The chain links TRBV28 to TRBJ1-6; TRBD1 matches at 8 bases. J was trimmed by 3 bases and V by 2 bases; bases with no gene match: 9. CDR3 length: 18 residues. From germline, CDR1 is MDHEN and CDR2 SYDVKM. CDR3 amino acids: CASSLGETGEDYNSPLHF. The CDR3 nucleotides are TGTGCCAGCAGTTTAGGGGAGACAGGGGAAGACTATAATTCACCCCTCCACTTT.

The chain uses TRBV4-2 and TRBJ2-3; 12 bases are a match to TRBD2. This CDR3 comprises 16 residues. The ends lost 6 bases at V and 2 bases at J; junction bases unmatched: 6. Germline assignment: CDR1 LGHNA and CDR2 YNFKEQ. The CDR3 region is CASRPPSGGDTDTQYF. CDR3 bases: TGTGCCAGCAGACCTCCTAGCGGGGGGGACACAGATACGCAGTATTTT.

This CDR3 is CATSEELSPLHF. DNA for the CDR3: TGTGCCACCAGTGAGGAGCTTTCACCCCTCCACTTT. The chain links TRBV24-1 to TRBJ1-6; D unclear. The V and J ends lost 4 bases and 9 bases respectively, with 6 bases between them. The CDR3 consists of 12 residues. The germline V gene has CDR1 KGHDR and CDR2 SFDVKD.

This clonotype was found a few times. The chain joins TRBV6-5 to TRBJ2-5; D is unclear. Germline CDR1 MNHEY, CDR2 SVGAGI. Trimming took off 5 bases at V and 3 bases at J, with 16 bases between the two ends. This CDR3 region has 15 residues. Here the CDR3 reads CASSIGFLAKETQYF. In DNA form, the CDR3 reads TGTGCCAGCAGTATCGGGTTCTTAGCCAAAGAGACCCAGTACTTC.

CDR3 sequence: CASSVESGGLRGEQFF. The CDR3 DNA is TGTGCCAGCAGCGTAGAGAGCGGGGGGTTGCGGGGTGAGCAGTTCTTC. The chain is built from TRBV9 and TRBJ2-1, with 9 bases identical to TRBD2. Germline trimming cut 0 bases from V and 9 bases from J; bases unmatched to any gene: 10. CDR3 length: 16 amino acids. Germline loops: CDR1 SGDLS, CDR2 YYNGEE. Full variable domain (outside the CDR3, taken from reference TRBV9 and TRBJ2-1): DSGVTQTPKHLITATGQRVTLRCSPRSGDLSVYWYQQSLDQGLQFLIQYYNGEERAKGNILERFSAQQFPDLHSELNLSSLELGDSALYFCASSVESGGLRGEQFFGPGTRLTVL.

This chain joins TRBV2 and TRBJ2-7, with D possibly matching TRBD2 (6 bases). The CDR3 is 16 residues long. Per germline, CDR1 SNHLY and CDR2 FYNNEI. The V gene lost 6 bases and the J gene lost 0 bases, with 18 bases spanning the gap. The CDR3: CASSVRLAGSSYEQYF. As DNA, the CDR3 is TGTGCCAGCAGCGTACGCCTTGCGGGGAGCTCCTACGAGCAGTACTTC.

The chain is built from TRBV20-1 and TRBJ2-3; D remains ambiguous. V was trimmed by 5 bases and J by 1 base, leaving 10 bases between them. The CDR3 length is 13 residues. Germline CDR1 DFQATT, CDR2 SNEGSKA (reference sequence). The CDR3 region has the DNA TGCAGTGCTGTGGGCTCACGCACAGATACGCAGTATTTT. It yields the protein CSAVGSRTDTQYF.

This clonotype was seen just once. This chain links TRBV20-1 with TRBJ1-4; 9 bases line up with TRBD1. This CDR3 is built from 15 residues. Trimming at V came to 3 bases and at J to 7 bases, leaving 9 bases not matched to a gene. The V gene's germline CDR1 is DFQATT and CDR2 SNEGSKA (reference sequence). CDR3 amino acids: CSASPQTGGAEKLFF. The CDR3 bases are TGCAGTGCTAGTCCTCAGACAGGGGGTGCTGAAAAACTGTTTTTT.

The chain is built from TRBV4-3 and TRBJ1-2; 8 positions agree with TRBD1. Trimming took 3 bases from V and 5 from J; bases not matched to a gene: 8. Germline V gives CDR1 LGHNA, CDR2 YSLEER. This CDR3 is built from 15 residues. The CDR3 DNA is TGCGCCAGCAGCCAGGGACAGGTCGAGGGGTATGGCTACACCTTC. Translation: CASSQGQVEGYGYTF.

J is TRBJ2-7 and V is TRBV11-2; 8 bases map to TRBD1. J lost 3 bases, V lost 3 bases, and 7 bases had no gene match. This CDR3 spans 15 amino acids. Germline V lookup: CDR1 SGHAT, CDR2 FQNNGV. This chain's CDR3 is CASSFGQGDGYEQYF. The CDR3 bases are TGTGCCAGCAGCTTCGGACAGGGTGATGGCTACGAGCAGTACTTC.

This chain uses TRBV20-1 with TRBJ1-2; 8 bases are a match to TRBD1. The CDR3 consists of 13 residues. Looked up from germline, CDR1 is DFQATT and CDR2 is SNEGSKA (reference sequence). The trim removed 6 bases at V and 8 bases at J, leaving 11 bases unmatched. The CDR3 sequence: CSADTGGRDGYTF. The CDR3 nucleotides are TGCAGTGCGGACACAGGGGGAAGAGACGGCTACACCTTC.

The rearrangement links TRBV5-1 to TRBJ2-5, with D possibly being TRBD1 (5 bases). V lost 6 bases to trimming and J lost 1 base, with 10 bases between them. Germline assignment: CDR1 SGHRS and CDR2 YFSETQ. The CDR3 extends over 13 amino acids. As DNA, the CDR3 is TGCGCCAGCACGATGGGGCTCCAAGAGACCCAGTACTTC. This codes for CASTMGLQETQYF. The complete variable domain, with remaining parts taken from reference TRBV5-1 and TRBJ2-5, reads KAGVTQTPRYLIKTRGQQVTLSCSPISGHRSVSWYQQTPGQGLQFLFEYFSETQRNKGNFPGRFSGRQFSNSRSEMNVSTLELGDSALYLCASTMGLQETQYFGPGTRLLVL.

The chain carries TRBV4-2 and TRBJ1-2; 9 bases fit TRBD1. The length of the CDR3 is 15 residues. V lost 3 bases, J lost 6 bases, and 8 bases stayed unmatched. Germline V lookup: CDR1 LGHNA, CDR2 YNFKEQ. The CDR3 DNA reads as TGTGCCAGCAGCCAGAACCCCGGGACAGGGAATGGCTACACCTTC. Residues: CASSQNPGTGNGYTF.

This chain joins TRBV20-1 and TRBJ1-5; weak D call: TRBD1 (5 bases). Germline V gene lookup returns CDR1 DFQATT and CDR2 SNEGSKA (reference sequence). V was clipped by 1 base and J by 7 bases, with 11 bases between them. This CDR3 region has 13 residues. The CDR3 here is CSARAGWGQPQHF. The CDR3 region has the DNA TGCAGTGCTAGAGCCGGTTGGGGGCAGCCCCAGCATTTT.

J is TRBJ2-5 and V is TRBV29-1; unclear D gene. The germline V gene has CDR1 SQVTM and CDR2 ANQGSEA. The CDR3 spans 12 residues. CDR3 sequence reads: CNGGPEGETQYF. DNA for the CDR3: TGCAACGGCGGCCCAGAAGGGGAGACCCAGTACTTC.

The J gene is TRBJ1-2, the V gene TRBV6-5; weak D call: TRBD1 (5 bases). The CDR3 covers 13 residues. Germline V gives CDR1 MNHEY, CDR2 SVGAGI. V shed 0 bases and J shed 8 bases, with 10 bases lying between them. The CDR3 nucleotides are TGTGCCAGCAGTTACTCGGCAGGGTTCGGCTACACCTTC. This translates into CASSYSAGFGYTF.

This chain links TRBV12-3 or TRBV12-4 with TRBJ1-2; D unclear. Trimming removed 3 bases from V and 10 bases from J, with 21 bases in between. The CDR3 consists of 15 residues. The CDR3 DNA follows: TGTGCCAGCAGTTTGATAGGCTGGAGGTTAAATCTCTACACCTTC. Its protein is CASSLIGWRLNLYTF.

The chain combines TRBV20-1 with TRBJ1-6; 8 nucleotides line up with TRBD1. Per the germline V gene, CDR1 is DFQATT and CDR2 is SNEGSKA (reference sequence). V shed 0 bases and J 8 bases; nucleotides not matched to a gene: 6. CDR3 length: 15 amino acids. CDR3 sequence (DNA): TGCAGTGCTAGAGATAGCAACAGGGGGGATTCACCCCTCCACTTT. This translates into CSARDSNRGDSPLHF.

This clonotype was observed a few times. This chain uses TRBV6-2 or TRBV6-3 with TRBJ2-1; unclear D gene. The J call is uncertain, as TRBJ2-7 better fits the DNA end. Per germline, CDR1 MNHEY and CDR2 SVGEGT. The CDR3 spans 12 residues. The CDR3 reads CASSETAYEQYF. In DNA form, the CDR3 reads TGTGCCAGCAGTGAGACCGCCTACGAGCAGTACTTC.

This clonotype was observed a handful of times. This chain joins TRBV6-6 and TRBJ1-2; D call uncertain. The CDR3 has 10 residues. Germline-derived CDR1 and CDR2 are MNHNY and SVGAGI (reference sequence). V was clipped by 4 bases and J by 13 bases, with 10 bases between them. The CDR3 protein is CASSSQWPTF. CDR3 nucleotides: TGTGCCAGCAGTTCCCAGTGGCCCACCTTC.

This clonotype was picked up a small number of times. The gene calls are TRBV7-2 and TRBJ2-1; 9 nucleotides align to TRBD1. The CDR3 consists of 15 residues. The germline V gene has CDR1 SGHTA and CDR2 FQGNSA. V lost 5 bases to trimming and J lost 12 bases; unmatched junction nucleotides: 14. The CDR3 is CASSDAGTGTRAQFF. Here the CDR3 DNA reads TGTGCCAGCAGCGACGCTGGGACAGGGACCCGCGCGCAGTTCTTC. The complete variable domain, with remaining parts taken from reference TRBV7-2 and TRBJ2-1, reads GAGVSQSPSNKVTEKGKDVELRCDPISGHTALYWYRQSLGQGLEFLIYFQGNSAPDKSGLPSDRFSAERTGGSVSTLTIQRTQQEDSAVYLCASSDAGTGTRAQFFGPGTRLTVL.

This clonotype occurred a few times. The J gene is TRBJ2-1, the V gene TRBV29-1, with D possibly TRBD1 on 6 matching bases. V lost 4 bases to trimming and J lost 6 bases, with 13 bases between them. The CDR3 covers 13 residues. The germline V gene has CDR1 SQVTM and CDR2 ANQGSEA. The CDR3 region is CSVVTNRANEQFF. The CDR3, as DNA: TGCAGCGTTGTAACGAACAGGGCCAATGAGCAGTTCTTC.